What follows are 20 T cell receptor beta chains derived from one specimen sequenced in a study of blood T cell repertoires in COVID-19. Produced via immunoSEQ multiplex PCR; TCRdb's table is partial and in-frame only. Among about 250,000 clones, 86% were seen once, and the ten largest hold over 5.5%. Sequenced sample: peripheral blood. The receptors stem from a woman over 75 with COVID-19, enrolled during active disease.

This chain uses TRBV28 with TRBJ1-5; D call uncertain. Per the germline V gene, CDR1 is MDHEN and CDR2 is SYDVKM. The CDR3 has 14 amino acids. V lost 2 bases and J lost 1, with 6 bases in between. CDR3 bases: TGTGCCAGCAGTTTAGTGCAGAGCAATCAGCCCCAGCATTTT. Translating gives CASSLVQSNQPQHF.

The chain is built from TRBV28 and TRBJ2-5; a weak D match, TRBD1 (7 bases). Germline assignment: CDR1 MDHEN and CDR2 SYDVKM. The CDR3 is 14 residues long. Trimming cost V 0 bases and J 4 bases, with 9 bases left between them. CDR3 residues: CASSLWQGGETQYF. CDR3 DNA sequence: TGTGCCAGCAGTTTATGGCAGGGGGGAGAGACCCAGTACTTC.

This rearrangement joins TRBV5-1 to TRBJ2-3; 8 bases line up with TRBD2. The length of the CDR3 is 13 residues. J lost 3 bases, V lost 7 bases, and 4 bases had no gene match. Germline-derived CDR1 and CDR2 are SGHRS and YFSETQ. CDR3 in amino acids: CASGLAGTDTQYF. The CDR3 bases are TGCGCCAGCGGGCTAGCGGGTACAGATACGCAGTATTTT.

This rearrangement joins TRBV3-1 (or the pseudogene TRBV3-2) to TRBJ1-4; D may be TRBD1 (5 bases). V lost 3 bases, J lost 3 bases, and 8 bases lay in between. The CDR3 runs 14 residues. Per germline, CDR1 LGHDT and CDR2 YNNKEL (reference sequence). This chain's CDR3 is CASSHRQPNEKLFF. Written as DNA, the CDR3 is TGTGCCAGCAGCCATAGACAGCCTAATGAAAAACTGTTTTTT.

The chain joins TRBV5-1 to TRBJ2-1, with TRBD2 matching over 12 bases. The junction had 11 bases not matched to a gene; V was cut back by 3 bases and J by 13 bases. CDR3 length: 15 amino acids. Germline-derived CDR1 and CDR2 are SGHRS and YFSETQ. CDR3 amino acids: CASSSSSASGGAQFF. DNA for the CDR3: TGCGCCAGCAGCTCGTCTAGTGCTAGCGGGGGGGCCCAGTTCTTC.

The genes are TRBV2 and TRBJ2-1; TRBD2 agrees at 7 bases. With V trimmed by 5 bases and J by 6 bases, 7 bases remained unmatched. CDR1 is SNHLY and CDR2 is FYNNEI in the germline V gene. The CDR3 extends over 14 amino acids. The CDR3 DNA reads as TGTGCCAGCAGTATAGCGGGCCTGAGCAATGAGCAGTTCTTC. It codes for CASSIAGLSNEQFF.

The rearrangement joins TRBV3-1 (or the pseudogene TRBV3-2) to TRBJ2-1, with 9 bases fitting TRBD2. The germline gives CDR1 LGHDT, CDR2 YNNKEL (reference sequence). The CDR3 consists of 15 residues. The V and J ends lost 1 base and 7 bases, in that order; junction bases with no gene match: 5. This CDR3 reads CASSQVSGGRNEQFF. The CDR3 region has the DNA TGTGCCAGCAGCCAAGTTAGCGGGGGTCGTAATGAGCAGTTCTTC.

The chain carries TRBV10-3 and TRBJ2-1, with D possibly TRBD2 on 6 matching bases. The CDR3 totals 12 residues. V shed 10 bases and J shed 5 bases, with 12 bases lying between them. The germline CDR1 and CDR2 sequences are ENHRY and SYGVKD. The CDR3 spells CATRDSDNEQFF. DNA of the CDR3: TGTGCCACTCGGGACTCAGACAATGAGCAGTTCTTC.

This clone was seen a handful of times. The chain couples TRBV15 to TRBJ2-3; 7 bases match TRBD1. The CDR3 totals 13 residues. The germline V gene encodes CDR1 LNHNV and CDR2 YYDKDF (reference sequence). V lost 8 bases, J lost 2 bases, and 4 bases stayed unmatched. CDR3 in amino acids: CATSGQLTDTQYF. CDR3 DNA: TGTGCCACCTCGGGACAGCTCACAGATACGCAGTATTTT.

In the case of this clone: Other DNA variants within this sample encode the same CDR3. The J gene is TRBJ1-5, the V gene TRBV7-2; D gene unclear. Germline assignment: CDR1 SGHTA and CDR2 FQGNSA. Trimming removed 1 base from V and 3 bases from J, with 7 bases in between. This CDR3 comprises 14 residues. The CDR3 bases are TGTGCCAGCAGCTTAGGAACAGTCAATCAGCCCCAGCATTTT. It translates to CASSLGTVNQPQHF.

CDR3 bases: TGTGCCAGTAGTGGAGGGGGCATATATAATTCACCCCTCCACTTT. This sequence encodes CASSGGGIYNSPLHF. The V and J genes are TRBV19 and TRBJ1-6; 7 nucleotides line up with TRBD1. The CDR3 runs 15 residues. Germline CDR1 is LNHDA and CDR2 is SQIVND (reference sequence). V trimming: 5 bases; J trimming: 4 bases; junction bases outside the gene matches: 5.

This chain connects TRBV2 to TRBJ2-1, with 13 bases matching TRBD2. Per the germline V gene, CDR1 is SNHLY and CDR2 is FYNNEI. This CDR3 is 13 amino acids long. With V trimmed by 6 bases and J by 13 bases, 6 bases remained unmatched. The CDR3 nucleotides are TGTGCCAGCAGGCCAGGGACTAGCGGGGTTCAGTTCTTC. This encodes CASRPGTSGVQFF.

V usage is TRBV7-8 and J usage is TRBJ2-2; TRBD2 matches 16 bases. CDR1 and CDR2 (germline): SGHVS, FQNEAQ. Trimming at V came to 0 bases and at J to 3 bases, leaving 7 bases not matched to a gene. The CDR3 contains 20 residues. The CDR3, as DNA: TGTGCCAGCAGCTTAGCCCTGGGACTAGCGGGGGGGCGGTACACCGGGGAGCTGTTTTTT. Protein product: CASSLALGLAGGRYTGELFF.

The chain joins TRBV5-1 to TRBJ2-1, with 14 bases identical to TRBD2. Germline V gene sequence: CDR1 SGHRS, CDR2 YFSETQ. J lost 2 bases, V lost 4 bases, and 11 bases had no gene match. The CDR3 has 19 residues. The CDR3 DNA follows: TGCGCCAGCAGCACTCCACTTAAGACTAGCGGGGGGGCCTACAATGAGCAGTTCTTC. Translating it yields CASSTPLKTSGGAYNEQFF.

The chain has TRBV5-8 and TRBJ2-3, with D tentatively TRBD2 (6 bases). Germline CDR1 is SGHTS and CDR2 is YDEGEE. Trimming removed 4 bases at V and 2 bases at J, with 17 bases between. The CDR3 length is 16 residues. CDR3 amino acids: CASSLGLGGTTDTQYF. In DNA, the CDR3 is TGTGCCAGCAGCCTAGGCCTCGGGGGAACCACAGATACGCAGTATTTT.

J is TRBJ1-4 and V is TRBV5-1; D is unresolved. CDR3 size: 15 residues. V lost 0 bases to trimming and J lost 0 bases, with 6 bases between them. Germline CDR1 reads SGHRS; CDR2 reads YFSETQ. CDR3: CASSLVGATNEKLFF. In DNA, the CDR3 is TGCGCCAGCAGCTTGGTTGGAGCAACTAATGAAAAACTGTTTTTT.

This clone was found once. CDR3 sequence reads: CASSYSTASAYEAFF. The DNA of the CDR3 is TGTGCCAGCAGTTACTCGACAGCGAGCGCCTATGAAGCTTTCTTT. This sequence joins TRBV6-5 and TRBJ1-1; possible D gene TRBD1, 5 bases. CDR1 and CDR2 (germline): MNHEY, SVGAGI. Trimming cost V 0 bases and J 7 bases, with 15 bases left between them. The CDR3 sequence is 15 residues long.

This chain links TRBV19 with TRBJ2-1; D not resolved. The CDR3 length is 14 residues. Germline CDR1 reads LNHDA; CDR2 reads SQIVND (reference sequence). Trimming removed 6 bases from V and 0 bases from J, with 9 bases in between. The CDR3 nucleotides are TGTGCCAGTAGATCCCTTAGCTCCTACAATGAGCAGTTCTTC. Protein product: CASRSLSSYNEQFF.

This chain connects TRBV2 to TRBJ1-5, with 9 bases matching TRBD1. The germline V gene encodes CDR1 SNHLY and CDR2 FYNNEI. Germline trimming cut 3 bases from V and 2 bases from J; bases unmatched to any gene: 5. CDR3 length equals 16 residues. The CDR3 nucleotides read TGTGCCAGCAGTGATCGACAGGGGGACGGCAATCAGCCCCAGCATTTT. This translates into CASSDRQGDGNQPQHF.

This sequence joins TRBV3-1 (or the pseudogene TRBV3-2) and TRBJ2-2; 7 positions match TRBD1. V lost 3 bases, J lost 4 bases, and 5 bases stayed unmatched. This CDR3 spans 15 amino acids. The germline gives CDR1 LGHDT, CDR2 YNNKEL (reference sequence). CDR3 region: CASSQGTVITGELFF. CDR3 nucleotide sequence: TGTGCCAGCAGCCAGGGGACAGTGATCACCGGGGAGCTGTTTTTT.